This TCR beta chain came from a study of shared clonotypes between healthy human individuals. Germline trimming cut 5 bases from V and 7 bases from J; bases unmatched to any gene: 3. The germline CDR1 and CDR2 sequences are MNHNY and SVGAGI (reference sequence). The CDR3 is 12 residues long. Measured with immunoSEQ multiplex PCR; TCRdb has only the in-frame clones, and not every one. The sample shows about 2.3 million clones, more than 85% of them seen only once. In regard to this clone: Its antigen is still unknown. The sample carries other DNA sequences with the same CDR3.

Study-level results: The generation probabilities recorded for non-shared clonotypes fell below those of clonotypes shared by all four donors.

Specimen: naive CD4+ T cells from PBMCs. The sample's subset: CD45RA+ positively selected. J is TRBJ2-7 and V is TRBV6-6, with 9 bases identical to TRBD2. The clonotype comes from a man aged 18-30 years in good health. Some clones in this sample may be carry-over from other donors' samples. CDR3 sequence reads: CASSPLAGEQYF. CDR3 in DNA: TGTGCCAGCAGTCCCCTAGCGGGAGAGCAGTACTTC.